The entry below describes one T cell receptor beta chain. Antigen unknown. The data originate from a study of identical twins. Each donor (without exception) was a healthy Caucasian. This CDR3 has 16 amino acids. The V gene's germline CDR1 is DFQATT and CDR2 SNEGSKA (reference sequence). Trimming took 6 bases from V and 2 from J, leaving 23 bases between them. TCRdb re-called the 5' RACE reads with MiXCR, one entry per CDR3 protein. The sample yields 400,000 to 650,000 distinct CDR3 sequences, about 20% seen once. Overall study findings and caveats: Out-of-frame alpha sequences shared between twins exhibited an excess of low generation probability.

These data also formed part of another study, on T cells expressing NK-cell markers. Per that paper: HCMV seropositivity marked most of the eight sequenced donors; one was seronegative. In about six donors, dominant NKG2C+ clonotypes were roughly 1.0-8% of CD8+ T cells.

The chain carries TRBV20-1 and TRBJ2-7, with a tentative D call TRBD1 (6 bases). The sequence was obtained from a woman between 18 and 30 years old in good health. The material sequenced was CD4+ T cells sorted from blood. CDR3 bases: TGCAGTGCCAGGACCCAACAGGGTGGTAAAACCTACGAGCAGTACTTC. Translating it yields CSARTQQGGKTYEQYF.